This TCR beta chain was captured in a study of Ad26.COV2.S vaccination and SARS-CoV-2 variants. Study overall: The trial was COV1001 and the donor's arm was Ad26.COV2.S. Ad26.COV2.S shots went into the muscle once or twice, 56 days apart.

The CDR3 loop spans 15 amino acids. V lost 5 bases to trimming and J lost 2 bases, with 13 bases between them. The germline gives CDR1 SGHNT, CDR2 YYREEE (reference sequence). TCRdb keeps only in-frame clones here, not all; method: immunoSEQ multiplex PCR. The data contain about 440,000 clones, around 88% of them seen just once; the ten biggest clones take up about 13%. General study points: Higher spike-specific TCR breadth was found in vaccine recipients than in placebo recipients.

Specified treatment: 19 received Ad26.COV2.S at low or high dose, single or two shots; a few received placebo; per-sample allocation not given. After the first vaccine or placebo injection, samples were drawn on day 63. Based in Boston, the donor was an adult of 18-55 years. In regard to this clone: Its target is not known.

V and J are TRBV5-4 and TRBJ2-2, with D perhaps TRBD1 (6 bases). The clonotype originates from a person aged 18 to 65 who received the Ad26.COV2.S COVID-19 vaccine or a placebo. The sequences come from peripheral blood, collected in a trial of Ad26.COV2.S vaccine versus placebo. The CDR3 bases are TGTGCCAGCAGACCCGGGACAACCAACACCGGGGAGCTGTTTTTT. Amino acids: CASRPGTTNTGELFF.